The 25 T cell receptor beta chains below come from one sample, sequenced in a study of cytomegalovirus exposure and HLA in healthy donors. 13 Jbeta primers and 60 Vbeta primers were used for the PCR. Some clones are missing from TCRdb's copy, which holds only in-frame ones; the method was immunoSEQ multiplex PCR. The table includes 120,000 or so clones, approximately 17% detected once. Material: PBMCs. The receptors stem from a female donor in good health and CMV-seropositive.

The V call is TRBV28, the J call TRBJ1-2, with 7 bases lining up with TRBD1. Germline CDR1 is MDHEN and CDR2 is SYDVKM. The CDR3 length is 13 residues. Trimming removed 9 bases from V and 8 bases from J; junction bases left unmatched: 12. As DNA, the CDR3 is TGTGCCAGAAGTAAAACAGGGGTCGTAGGCTACACCTTC. Translation: CARSKTGVVGYTF.

The genes are TRBV6-5 and TRBJ2-5; TRBD1 might be the D (5 bases). The germline CDR1 and CDR2 sequences are MNHEY and SVGAGI. The CDR3 loop spans 14 amino acids. V was pared by 8 bases and J by 2 bases, with 15 bases between. CDR3: CASGRRTTQETQYF. The DNA of the CDR3 is TGTGCCAGCGGACGTCGGACAACTCAAGAGACCCAGTACTTC.

The V gene is TRBV6-5, the J gene TRBJ1-5; 8 bases fit TRBD1. Germline lookup yields CDR1 MNHEY and CDR2 SVGAGI. Losses at the gene ends were 5 bases for V and 6 bases for J; bases not matched to a gene: 6. This CDR3 has 14 amino acids. In nucleotides, the CDR3 is TGTGCCAGCAGTGAGGACAGGGTGTTTCAGCCCCAGCATTTT. Translated, it gives CASSEDRVFQPQHF.

This clone was seen only a few times. The chain combines TRBV7-8 with TRBJ2-2; 12 bases line up with TRBD2. Germline assignment: CDR1 SGHVS and CDR2 FQNEAQ. Trimming removed 0 bases from V and 0 bases from J; junction bases left unmatched: 8. CDR3 length: 20 residues. The CDR3, as DNA: TGTGCCAGCAGCTTAGCGAGGACTAGCGGGACGTTCGCGAACACCGGGGAGCTGTTTTTT. Translation gives CASSLARTSGTFANTGELFF.

The V gene is TRBV30, the J gene TRBJ2-7, with D perhaps TRBD2 (5 bases). Germline-derived CDR1 and CDR2 are GTSNPN and SVGIG (reference sequence). The CDR3 extends over 13 amino acids. V dropped 2 bases and J dropped 1 base, with 9 bases sitting between them. For the CDR3, the DNA is TGTGCCTGGAGTCGGGAAAGTTCCTACGAGCAGTACTTC. Protein sequence: CAWSRESSYEQYF.

This chain's CDR3 is CASSLGQILRETQYF. In DNA form, the CDR3 reads TGTGCCAGCAGCTTGGGACAGATCTTAAGGGAGACCCAGTACTTC. The gene calls are TRBV7-2 and TRBJ2-5; 7 bases agree with TRBD1. The germline V gene has CDR1 SGHTA and CDR2 FQGNSA. Trimming took 3 bases from V and 5 from J; bases not matched to a gene: 9. The CDR3 runs 15 residues.

This clone was observed a few times. The V call is TRBV2, the J call TRBJ2-7, with 10 nucleotides matching TRBD1. CDR1 is SNHLY, CDR2 FYNNEI, per germline. The CDR3 covers 14 residues. J was trimmed by 2 bases and V by 7 bases; bases with no gene match: 5. The CDR3 nucleotides are TGTGCCAGCACATGGGACAGGGGAACCTACGAGCAGTACTTC. Translating gives CASTWDRGTYEQYF.

This clone was seen more than once but under ten times. The chain recombines TRBV6-5 with TRBJ2-5; tentatively, D is TRBD1 (6 bases). The CDR3 spans 12 residues. In germline, CDR1 is MNHEY, CDR2 SVGAGI. V lost 4 bases, J lost 4 bases, and 7 bases lay in between. CDR3 sequence reads: CASSSQGETQYF. The CDR3 DNA follows: TGTGCCAGCAGTTCACAGGGAGAGACCCAGTACTTC.

The chain links TRBV7-2 to TRBJ1-6; TRBD1 is a possible D gene (6 bases). Trimming took off 4 bases at V and 2 bases at J, with 6 bases between the two ends. The CDR3 is 14 amino acids. Germline lookup yields CDR1 SGHTA and CDR2 FQGNSA. This CDR3 is CASSWTAYNSPLHF. CDR3 nucleotide sequence: TGTGCCAGCAGCTGGACAGCCTATAATTCACCCCTCCACTTT.

The chain couples TRBV28 to TRBJ1-2, with D maybe TRBD1 (6 bases). The V end lost 6 bases, the J end lost 5 bases, and 16 bases lay between the germline ends. The CDR3 is made up of 14 amino acids. In germline, CDR1 is MDHEN, CDR2 SYDVKM. CDR3 residues: CASSTGLAHYGYTF. For the CDR3, the DNA is TGTGCCAGCAGCACAGGGTTGGCACATTATGGCTACACCTTC.

The chain links TRBV28 to TRBJ2-5; 10 nucleotides agree with TRBD2. CDR1 MDHEN and CDR2 SYDVKM come from the germline V gene. The CDR3 spans 17 residues. V lost 3 bases, J lost 5 bases, and 12 bases stayed unmatched. The CDR3 loop is CASSFGQRGGGGETQYF. CDR3 nucleotide sequence: TGTGCCAGCAGTTTTGGCCAGCGGGGGGGAGGAGGGGAGACCCAGTACTTC. Supplemented by reference TRBV28 and TRBJ2-5, the full variable domain reads DVKVTQSSRYLVKRTGEKVFLECVQDMDHENMFWYRQDPGLGLRLIYFSYDVKMKEKGDIPEGYSVSREKKERFSLILESASTNQTSMYLCASSFGQRGGGGETQYFGPGTRLLVL.

The sample holds a few counts of this clone. V gene TRBV28 combines with J gene TRBJ2-7; 8 positions match TRBD1. The CDR3 is 15 residues long. Germline assignment: CDR1 MDHEN and CDR2 SYDVKM. V shed 6 bases, J shed 2 bases, and the junction held 9 bases outside the gene matches. CDR3 DNA: TGTGCCAGCAGGCCTACAGGGGGAGCTGCCTACGAGCAGTACTTC. This sequence encodes CASRPTGGAAYEQYF.

V gene TRBV7-2 combines with J gene TRBJ2-7, with TRBD1 matching 8 bases. V was clipped by 5 bases and J by 4 bases; unmatched bases: 10. The germline CDR1 and CDR2 sequences are SGHTA and FQGNSA. The CDR3 extends over 15 amino acids. CDR3 bases: TGTGCCAGCAGCACACAGGGGGGCACATTTTACGAGCAGTACTTC. It yields the protein CASSTQGGTFYEQYF.

V usage is TRBV4-1 and J usage is TRBJ1-4, with D possibly TRBD1 on 5 matching bases. The germline V and J ends were trimmed by 4 bases and 4 bases, with 22 bases remaining between them. Germline-derived CDR1 and CDR2 are MGHRA and YSYEKL. The CDR3 length is 18 residues. The CDR3 spells CASSRQTTAITYNEKLFF. The CDR3 nucleotides are TGCGCCAGCAGCCGACAGACGACGGCGATCACCTATAATGAAAAACTGTTTTTT.

This clone was recorded a few times. This sequence joins TRBV5-4 and TRBJ1-2; no clear D. The CDR3 is 17 residues long. Deletions cut 2 bases from V and 3 bases from J, with 20 bases between. Per germline, CDR1 SGHNT and CDR2 YYREEE (reference sequence). CDR3 loop: CASSLGRGSGLYYGYTF. The CDR3 nucleotides are TGTGCCAGCAGCTTAGGACGGGGTAGTGGGTTATACTATGGCTACACCTTC.

The genes are TRBV29-1 and TRBJ1-1, with D maybe TRBD1 (6 bases). The CDR3 spans 13 residues. Germline V gene lookup returns CDR1 SQVTM and CDR2 ANQGSEA. V lost 4 bases to trimming and J lost 0 bases, with 9 bases between them. CDR3 residues: CSVVRDMNTEAFF. CDR3 bases: TGCAGCGTTGTTCGGGACATGAACACTGAAGCTTTCTTT.

The chain has TRBV9 and TRBJ2-5, with 10 bases matching TRBD2. The DNA matches TRBJ2-7 better at its end, which makes the J call doubtful. CDR3 length: 15 amino acids. CDR1 SGDLS and CDR2 YYNGEE come from the germline V gene. The CDR3, as DNA: TGTGCCAGCAGCGCCAGCGGGGGGGGAGCCTACGAGCAGTACTTC. Its translation: CASSASGGGAYEQYF.

This clone turned up a few times. This chain joins TRBV25-1 and TRBJ1-1; D remains ambiguous. The CDR3 runs 14 residues. The V end was cut by 2 bases, the J end by 4 bases, with 11 bases between. Germline values: CDR1 MGHDK, CDR2 SYGVNS. CDR3 coding DNA: TGTGCCAGCAGTGAACAGGAGGGTTCCACTGAAGCTTTCTTT. This codes for CASSEQEGSTEAFF.

The chain joins TRBV7-9 to TRBJ2-1; 13 nucleotides agree with TRBD2. This CDR3 is 17 amino acids long. From germline, CDR1 is SEHNR and CDR2 FQNEAQ (reference sequence). The ends lost 3 bases at V and 6 bases at J; junction bases unmatched: 8. The CDR3 region is CASSFTRTSGSSNEQFF. The CDR3 DNA reads TGTGCCAGCAGCTTTACTAGGACTAGCGGGAGCAGCAATGAGCAGTTCTTC.

J is TRBJ1-4 and V is TRBV18; 8 bases are shared with TRBD1. The germline CDR1 and CDR2 sequences are KGHSH and LQKENI. CDR3 length: 15 residues. The ends lost 3 bases at V and 4 bases at J; junction bases unmatched: 4. CDR3 sequence reads: CASSPPDRVNEKLFF. As DNA, the CDR3 is TGTGCCAGCTCACCGCCGGACAGGGTTAATGAAAAACTGTTTTTT.

The CDR3 loop reads CASSFTFPREQYF. The CDR3 nucleotides read TGTGCCAGCAGTTTTACATTCCCGCGGGAGCAGTACTTC. The chain uses TRBV28 and TRBJ2-7; D ambiguous. The germline V gene encodes CDR1 MDHEN and CDR2 SYDVKM. This CDR3 is 13 amino acids long. Trimming took 3 bases from V and 7 from J, leaving 13 bases between them. Complete variable domain (other parts from reference TRBV28 and TRBJ2-7): DVKVTQSSRYLVKRTGEKVFLECVQDMDHENMFWYRQDPGLGLRLIYFSYDVKMKEKGDIPEGYSVSREKKERFSLILESASTNQTSMYLCASSFTFPREQYFGPGTRLTVT.

This clone was observed a handful of times. V and J are TRBV7-6 and TRBJ2-4; 8 nucleotides line up with TRBD2. This CDR3 has 17 amino acids. CDR1 and CDR2 from the germline V gene are SGHVS and FNYEAQ. V shed 1 base and J 3 bases; nucleotides not matched to a gene: 8. The CDR3: CASSLGARGGGKNIQYF. The CDR3 DNA is TGTGCCAGCAGCTTAGGAGCTCGGGGGGGCGGCAAAAACATTCAGTACTTC.

This clone was observed a handful of times. V is TRBV5-1 and J is TRBJ2-1, with a weak D call TRBD2 (6 bases). CDR3 length equals 14 residues. Germline CDR1 is SGHRS and CDR2 is YFSETQ. V was pared by 8 bases and J by 0 bases, with 12 bases between. The CDR3 DNA follows: TGCGCCAGTACGGAGCGGGTCTCCTACAATGAGCAGTTCTTC. This translates into CASTERVSYNEQFF.

This clone was counted a few times. The J gene is TRBJ2-7, the V gene TRBV27; 7 bases match TRBD1. The trim removed 10 bases at V and 5 bases at J, leaving 8 bases unmatched. Germline CDR1 reads MNHEY; CDR2 reads SMNVEV (reference sequence). The CDR3 is 12 residues long. CDR3 sequence reads: CATRTGDDEQYF. The CDR3 DNA follows: TGTGCCACCCGAACAGGGGATGACGAGCAGTACTTC.

This clone showed up just a few times. V is TRBV10-2 and J is TRBJ1-1, with TRBD1 as a possible D gene (6 bases). V was clipped by 4 bases and J by 0 bases, with 15 bases between them. Germline V gene lookup returns CDR1 WSHSY and CDR2 SAAADI. The CDR3 has 16 residues. CDR3: CASSGTWTDMNTEAFF. The CDR3 nucleotides are TGCGCCAGCAGTGGTACTTGGACAGACATGAACACTGAAGCTTTCTTT.